The clone carrying this T cell receptor (beta chain) was seen a handful of times. The V gene lost 1 base and the J gene lost 0 bases, with 12 bases spanning the gap. The germline gives CDR1 SGHTA, CDR2 FQGNSA. This CDR3 has 17 residues. Generated by immunoSEQ multiplex PCR, the TCRdb table keeps only in-frame clones and is missing some. The sample lists 49,000 or so clones, around 53% seen once, with around a third in the top ten. This sample is part of a study of cytotoxic CD8 clonotypes in ibrutinib-treated CLL. The chain combines TRBV7-2 with TRBJ1-4; no clear D. The sequence was obtained from a human donor with chronic lymphocytic leukemia. This sample comprised PBMCs, obtained after 12 months of ibrutinib treatment. CDR3 loop: CASSLVRGYATNEKLFF. For the CDR3, the DNA is TGTGCCAGCAGCTTAGTCCGGGGATATGCAACTAATGAAAAACTGTTTTTT.